This TCR beta chain was identified in a study of CD8 T cells in ankylosing spondylitis. The V end was cut by 6 bases, the J end by 3 bases, with 7 bases between. CDR1 and CDR2 (germline): SGHRS, YFSETQ. The CDR3 is 13 amino acids. Details on this clonotype: Antigen unknown.

Libraries of TCR beta came from quantitative 5'-RACE with molecular barcodes. One entry per CDR3 protein results from TCRdb running MiXCR on the 5' RACE reads. The repertoire has 200,000 to 300,000 distinct CDR3 sequences, roughly 32% of them found once; the top ten carry approximately 4%. Study-wide results and caveats: The study identified a TCR beta motif of seven or eight highly homologous variants that appeared characteristic of ankylosing spondylitis blood. As reported, disease-linked clones showed significant enrichment in matched ankylosing spondylitis synovial fluid.

Material for sequencing was blood, either unsorted or a sorted T cell fraction (not recorded which). The rearrangement uses TRBV5-1 and TRBJ2-6, with no clear D. The receptor was derived from a male donor with ankylosing spondylitis or in good health (not recorded which). CDR3 nucleotides: TGCGCCAGCACCGAGATTGGGGCCAACGTCCTGACTTTC. It is translated as CASTEIGANVLTF.